This T cell receptor (beta chain) stems from a study of monozygotic twins with cystic fibrosis. Overall study context: Three micrograms of fragmented DNA underwent approximately 15 PCR cycles for library preparation. Study observations and caveats: Co-twins had the most similar V usage for 13 of 16 pairs, J for 8.

This CDR3 has 14 residues. Germline values: CDR1 MNHEY, CDR2 SMNVEV (reference sequence). The V segment lost 8 bases and the J segment 4 bases; nucleotides outside the gene matches: 9. Note on this clone: The antigen is unknown.

Method: immunoSEQ multiplex PCR; TCRdb's copy keeps in-frame clones and lacks some. The sample lists tens of thousands of clones; approximately 90% were seen once. This TCR came from a girl aged 2 to 10 with cystic fibrosis. This sequence joins TRBV27 and TRBJ2-3, with 7 bases matching TRBD2. The sequencing input was blood. This chain's CDR3 is CASRWGGWSDTQYF. Written as DNA, the CDR3 is TGTGCCAGCCGCTGGGGGGGGTGGTCAGATACGCAGTATTTT.